A selection of T cell receptor beta chains follows, all from one sample in a study of CD8 T cells in Susac syndrome. TCRdb redid the calling of the immunoSEQ multiplex PCR reads with MiXCR, one entry per CDR3 protein. Of about 290,000 distinct CDR3 sequences listed, approximately 90% are singletons. Sample: CD8+ T cells from PBMCs. Every receptor here comes from a human donor with multiple sclerosis. Each CDR3 is given with its conserved first and last residue. D genes are given only for firm matches. Expanded clones get a size class; other rows say once, few or many, or leave the size out.

TRBV9	few	TRBD1	TRBJ2-1	CASSVGRTGYNEQFF	TGTGCCAGCAGCGTAGGGCGGACAGGCTACAATGAGCAGTTCTTC
TRBV13	-	-	TRBJ2-3	CASSLLPSEGTDTQYF	TGTGCCAGCAGCTTATTACCTAGCGAGGGCACAGATACGCAGTATTTT
TRBV28	-	TRBD2	TRBJ2-3	CASSFLAGTSEYTDTQYF	TGTGCCAGCAGTTTTCTGGCTGGGACTAGCGAATACACAGATACGCAGTATTTT
TRBV9	-	-	TRBJ2-2	CASSFEPLNTGELFF	TGTGCCAGCAGCTTCGAACCCCTGAACACCGGGGAGCTGTTTTTT
TRBV9	-	TRBD2	TRBJ2-1	CASSAGLADNEQFF	TGTGCCAGCAGCGCGGGACTAGCGGACAATGAGCAGTTCTTC
TRBV27	-	-	TRBJ1-4	CASTSSGEKLFF	TGTGCCAGCACCTCTTCGGGTGAAAAACTGTTTTTT
TRBV19	-	-	TRBJ1-5	CASSLGSGSSQPQHF	TGTGCCAGTAGTCTGGGAAGCGGCTCTAGTCAGCCCCAGCATTTT
TRBV28	-	-	TRBJ1-1	CASSSRTAMNTEAFF	TGTGCCAGCAGTTCCCGGACAGCAATGAACACTGAAGCTTTCTTT
TRBV15	-	-	TRBJ2-1	CATSGQGTANEQFF	TGTGCCACCAGCGGGCAGGGGACGGCCAATGAGCAGTTCTTC
TRBV3-1	-	-	TRBJ2-3	CASSQEDSATDTQYF	TGTGCCAGCAGCCAAGAAGACAGCGCCACAGATACGCAGTATTTT
TRBV10-3	-	-	TRBJ2-7	CAISETGNRYEQYF	TGTGCCATCAGTGAGACAGGGAATCGGTACGAGCAGTACTTC
TRBV27	-	TRBD1	TRBJ2-7	CASSFLDRGFYEQYF	TGTGCCAGCAGTTTCCTGGACAGGGGCTTCTACGAGCAGTACTTC
TRBV6-2/TRBV6-3	once	-	TRBJ2-1	CASSLMGSFPNEQFF	TGTGCCAGCAGCCTTATGGGTTCATTCCCCAATGAGCAGTTCTTC
TRBV14	-	TRBD2	TRBJ2-5	CASSLRTSGSRETQYF	TGTGCCAGCAGCCTTCGAACTAGCGGGAGCCGGGAGACCCAGTACTTC
TRBV7-2	-	TRBD1	TRBJ2-2	CASSPMGTGPGELFF	TGTGCCAGCAGCCCGATGGGGACAGGTCCCGGGGAGCTGTTTTTT
TRBV19	-	TRBD2	TRBJ2-7	CASSVAGSSYEQYF	TGTGCCAGTAGTGTAGCGGGTAGCTCCTACGAGCAGTACTTC
TRBV20-1	-	-	TRBJ2-7	CSARESGTLKSYEQYF	TGCAGTGCTAGAGAATCCGGGACACTGAAATCCTACGAGCAGTACTTC